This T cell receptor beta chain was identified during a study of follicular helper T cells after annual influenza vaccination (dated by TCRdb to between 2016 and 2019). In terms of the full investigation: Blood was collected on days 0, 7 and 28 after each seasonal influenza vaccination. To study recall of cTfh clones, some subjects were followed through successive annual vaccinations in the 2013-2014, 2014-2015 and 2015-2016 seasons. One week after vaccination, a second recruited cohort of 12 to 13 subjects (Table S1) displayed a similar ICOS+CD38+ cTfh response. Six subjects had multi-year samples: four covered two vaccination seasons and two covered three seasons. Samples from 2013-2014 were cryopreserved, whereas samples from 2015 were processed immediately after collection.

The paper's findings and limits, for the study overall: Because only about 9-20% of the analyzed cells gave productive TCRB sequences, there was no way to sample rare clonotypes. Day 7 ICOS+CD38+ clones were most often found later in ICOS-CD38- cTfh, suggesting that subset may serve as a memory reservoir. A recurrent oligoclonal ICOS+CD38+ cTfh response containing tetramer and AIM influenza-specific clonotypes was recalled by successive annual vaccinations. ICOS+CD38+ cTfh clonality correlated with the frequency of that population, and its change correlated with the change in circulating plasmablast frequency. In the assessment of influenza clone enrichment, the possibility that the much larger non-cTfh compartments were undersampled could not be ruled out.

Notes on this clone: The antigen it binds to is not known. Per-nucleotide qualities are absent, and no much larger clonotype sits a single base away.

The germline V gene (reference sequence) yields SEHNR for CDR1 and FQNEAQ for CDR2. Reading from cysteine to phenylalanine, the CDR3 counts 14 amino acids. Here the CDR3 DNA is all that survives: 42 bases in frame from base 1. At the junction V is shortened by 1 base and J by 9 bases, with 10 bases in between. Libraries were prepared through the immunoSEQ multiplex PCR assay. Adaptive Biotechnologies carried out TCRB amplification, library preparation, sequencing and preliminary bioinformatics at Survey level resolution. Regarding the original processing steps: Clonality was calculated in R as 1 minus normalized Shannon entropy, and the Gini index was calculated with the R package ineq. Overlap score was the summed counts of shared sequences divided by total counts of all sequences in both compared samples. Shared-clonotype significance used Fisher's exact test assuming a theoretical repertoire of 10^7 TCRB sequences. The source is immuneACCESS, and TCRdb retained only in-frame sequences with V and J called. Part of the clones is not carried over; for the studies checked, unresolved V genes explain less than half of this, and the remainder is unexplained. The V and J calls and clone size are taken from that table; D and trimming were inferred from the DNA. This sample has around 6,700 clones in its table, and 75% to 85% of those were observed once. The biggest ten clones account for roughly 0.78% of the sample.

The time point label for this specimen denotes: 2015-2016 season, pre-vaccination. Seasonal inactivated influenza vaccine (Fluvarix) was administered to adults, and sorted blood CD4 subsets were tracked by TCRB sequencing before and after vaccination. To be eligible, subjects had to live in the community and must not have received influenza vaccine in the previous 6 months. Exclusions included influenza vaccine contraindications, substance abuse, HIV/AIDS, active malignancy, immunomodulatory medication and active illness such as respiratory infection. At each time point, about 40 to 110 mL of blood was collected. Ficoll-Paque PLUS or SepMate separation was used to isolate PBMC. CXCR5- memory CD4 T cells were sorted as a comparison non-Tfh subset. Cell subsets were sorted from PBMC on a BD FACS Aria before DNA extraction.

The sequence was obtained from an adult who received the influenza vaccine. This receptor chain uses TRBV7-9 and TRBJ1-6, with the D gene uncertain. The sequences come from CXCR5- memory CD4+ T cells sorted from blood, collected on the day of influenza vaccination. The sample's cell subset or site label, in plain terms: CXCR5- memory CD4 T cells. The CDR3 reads CASSLEAGASPLHF. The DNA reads TGTGCCAGCAGCTTAGAAGCGGGCGCTTCACCCCTCCACTTT.